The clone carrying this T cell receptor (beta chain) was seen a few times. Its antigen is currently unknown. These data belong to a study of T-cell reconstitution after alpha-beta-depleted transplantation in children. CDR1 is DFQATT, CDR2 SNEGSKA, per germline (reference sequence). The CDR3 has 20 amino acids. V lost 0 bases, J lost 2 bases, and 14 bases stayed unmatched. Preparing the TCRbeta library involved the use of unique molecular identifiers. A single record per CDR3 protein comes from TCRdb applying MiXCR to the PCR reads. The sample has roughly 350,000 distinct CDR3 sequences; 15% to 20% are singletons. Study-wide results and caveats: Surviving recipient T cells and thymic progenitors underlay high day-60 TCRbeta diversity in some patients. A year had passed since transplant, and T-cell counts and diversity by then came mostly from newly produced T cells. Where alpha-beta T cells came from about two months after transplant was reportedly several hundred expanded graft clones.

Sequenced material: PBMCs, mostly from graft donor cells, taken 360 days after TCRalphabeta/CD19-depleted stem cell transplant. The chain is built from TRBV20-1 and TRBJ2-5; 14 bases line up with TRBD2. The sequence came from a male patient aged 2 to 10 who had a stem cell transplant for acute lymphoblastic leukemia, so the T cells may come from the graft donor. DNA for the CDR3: TGCAGTGCTAGAGACAGGACTAGCGGGAGGAGGGGGCCCCTTCAAGAGACCCAGTACTTC. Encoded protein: CSARDRTSGRRGPLQETQYF.